What follows are 7 T cell receptor beta chains derived from one specimen sequenced in a study of blood T cell repertoires in COVID-19. Sequenced by immunoSEQ multiplex PCR; TCRdb stores in-frame clones only, minus some. The repertoire holds over 100,000 clones, with 80% to 90% as singletons. The source material was peripheral blood. All receptors come from an elderly woman with active or convalescent COVID-19.

The V and J genes are TRBV5-4 and TRBJ1-1; TRBD1 is a possible D gene (6 bases). The CDR3 has 15 residues. Germline CDR1 reads SGHNT; CDR2 reads YYREEE (reference sequence). V shed 6 bases and J shed 3 bases, with 18 bases lying between them. In nucleotides, the CDR3 is TGTGCCAGCACCTTTGGGGGCCGAGGGGACACTGAAGCTTTCTTT. Translation gives CASTFGGRGDTEAFF.

The chain combines TRBV19 with TRBJ2-1; 8 bases match TRBD2. Germline CDR1 is LNHDA and CDR2 is SQIVND (reference sequence). The junction had 9 bases not matched to a gene; V was cut back by 5 bases and J by 6 bases. The CDR3 runs 15 residues. CDR3 sequence (DNA): TGTGCCAGTAGTCCTGGAGGGACTAGGATCAATGAGCAGTTCTTC. The encoded protein is CASSPGGTRINEQFF.

This clone was seen only a few times. The rearrangement uses TRBV27 and TRBJ2-1; TRBD1 might be the D (6 bases). Trimming pared 7 bases from V and 6 bases from J, leaving 16 bases between. Looked up from germline, CDR1 is MNHEY and CDR2 is SMNVEV (reference sequence). This CDR3 is built from 14 residues. CDR3 residues: CASKTTQGGNEQFF. For the CDR3, the DNA is TGTGCCAGCAAAACCACCCAAGGGGGCAATGAGCAGTTCTTC.

The chain carries TRBV15 and TRBJ2-1; D may be TRBD2 (6 bases). With 9 bases removed from V and 4 bases from J, the gap between germline ends came to 22 bases. In germline, CDR1 is LNHNV, CDR2 YYDKDF (reference sequence). This CDR3 region has 16 residues. CDR3 residues: CATRGSAPAEYNEQFF. The DNA for the CDR3 is TGTGCCACACGGGGGTCGGCCCCGGCCGAGTACAATGAGCAGTTCTTC.

The chain has TRBV19 and TRBJ2-7; a possible D gene is TRBD2 (5 bases). The V end was cut by 2 bases, the J end by 0 bases, with 8 bases between. This CDR3 is built from 14 residues. Germline assignment: CDR1 LNHDA and CDR2 SQIVND (reference sequence). The CDR3 protein is CASSILSGSYEQYF. CDR3 coding DNA: TGTGCCAGTAGTATACTCAGCGGCTCCTACGAGCAGTACTTC.

This chain joins TRBV5-1 and TRBJ1-4; possibly TRBD1 for D (5 bases). V gave up 0 bases and J gave up 4 bases, with 10 bases separating them. The CDR3 runs 15 residues. Germline V gene data show CDR1 as SGHRS and CDR2 as YFSETQ. Here the CDR3 reads CASSLGGVGNEKLFF. CDR3 sequence (DNA): TGCGCCAGCAGCTTGGGGGGCGTAGGTAATGAAAAACTGTTTTTT.

This clone appeared once. V is TRBV2 and J is TRBJ2-2, with TRBD1 identical over 8 bases. The V segment lost 2 bases and the J segment 6 bases; nucleotides outside the gene matches: 5. The CDR3 is 15 residues long. The germline gives CDR1 SNHLY, CDR2 FYNNEI. CDR3 loop: CASSEWAGGSGELFF. The CDR3 DNA sequence: TGTGCCAGCAGTGAATGGGCAGGGGGCTCCGGGGAGCTGTTTTTT.